Detailed here is one TCR beta chain. Its target is not known. A second PCR, run for about 6 to 11 cycles, used a sample-barcoded 5' primer plus a J-beta primer mix. Using its own MiXCR run on the 5' RACE reads, TCRdb lists one record per CDR3 protein. The sample lists approximately 290,000 distinct CDR3 sequences; 27% were seen once. These data originate in a study of blood T cells in healthy people across ages. Study-wide results and limits: Older individuals had lower TCR beta diversity per million T cells (the decline was roughly linear). Without sorted subsets, naive and antigen-experienced compartments could not be conclusively compared.

CDR3 length: 13 residues. The germline CDR1 and CDR2 sequences are MNHEY and SMNVEV (reference sequence). This sequence joins TRBV27 and TRBJ2-5; D ambiguous. The DNA matches TRBJ2-1 better at its end, which makes the J call doubtful. The sequence was collected from a woman aged 70-85 years in good health. Sequences were obtained from blood. The CDR3 bases are TGTGCCAGCAGTTTCGTGACGAATGGTGAGCAGTTCTTC. Its protein is CASSFVTNGEQFF.